These 6 T cell receptor beta chains were all obtained from the same sample, sequenced in a study of blood T cell repertoires in COVID-19. Sequencing was performed with immunoSEQ multiplex PCR; in TCRdb, only in-frame clones are kept and a portion is missing. Of more than 200,000 clones listed, 70% to 90% were seen once; the top ten hold approximately 5.1%. Input material: peripheral blood. The receptors shown here come from a woman aged 55-70 years with COVID-19, enrolled during active disease.

DNA of the CDR3: TGTGCCAGCAGTCAGACCATGGGGGGTAATCAGCCCCAGCATTTT. It codes for CASSQTMGGNQPQHF. The chain carries TRBV28 and TRBJ1-5, with D possibly TRBD1 on 5 matching bases. This CDR3 comprises 15 residues. The V gene's germline CDR1 is MDHEN and CDR2 SYDVKM. V lost 5 bases to trimming and J lost 4 bases, with 15 bases between them.

The V gene is TRBV3-1 (or the pseudogene TRBV3-2), the J gene TRBJ2-5; weak D call: TRBD1 (5 bases). Germline loops: CDR1 LGHDT, CDR2 YNNKEL (reference sequence). Trimming took off 4 bases at V and 4 bases at J, with 19 bases between the two ends. The CDR3 loop spans 16 amino acids. The CDR3 sequence: CASSPRLSGRGETQYF. Here the CDR3 DNA reads TGTGCCAGCAGCCCCCGCCTTTCTGGAAGGGGAGAGACCCAGTACTTC.

This clone has a single count. The CDR3 DNA reads TGTGCCAGCAGCCCCCCCGGGGGTATGAATCAGCCCCAGCATTTT. Its translation: CASSPPGGMNQPQHF. V usage is TRBV7-2 and J usage is TRBJ1-5; D is possibly TRBD1 (5 bases). The CDR3 spans 15 residues. Germline CDR1 SGHTA, CDR2 FQGNSA. V was pared by 5 bases and J by 4 bases, with 15 bases between.

The chain has TRBV14 and TRBJ2-7; D perhaps matches TRBD2 (6 bases). Per the germline V gene, CDR1 is SGHDN and CDR2 is FVKESK. This CDR3 has 15 amino acids. The V gene lost 1 base and the J gene lost 4 bases, with 14 bases spanning the gap. The CDR3 spells CASSQAGGFFYEQYF. CDR3 DNA sequence: TGTGCCAGCAGCCAAGCAGGAGGGTTTTTTTACGAGCAGTACTTC.

This clone was recorded only once. CDR3 sequence reads: CATSRPGWGGNEQFF. The CDR3 DNA follows: TGTGCCACCTCCCGGCCAGGGTGGGGGGGCAATGAGCAGTTCTTC. The chain links TRBV24-1 to TRBJ2-1; 7 positions match TRBD2. CDR1 and CDR2 from the germline V gene are KGHDR and SFDVKD. Losses at the gene ends were 9 bases for V and 6 bases for J; bases not matched to a gene: 13. The CDR3 is made up of 15 amino acids.

The chain recombines TRBV5-5 with TRBJ1-1; D is uncertain. V was clipped by 4 bases and J by 2 bases, with 9 bases between them. The germline gives CDR1 SGHKS, CDR2 YYEKEE (reference sequence). The CDR3 spans 13 residues. The CDR3 nucleotides read TGTGCCAGCAGCCAGAGGGCTAACACTGAAGCTTTCTTT. Translation gives CASSQRANTEAFF.